This is a list of T cell receptor beta chains from one sample in a study of blood T cell repertoires in COVID-19. TCRdb's copy holds only in-frame clones and misses some; the assay was immunoSEQ multiplex PCR. This table has about 280,000 clones, about nine tenths appearing once. The sequenced sample consisted of peripheral blood. The receptors were gathered from a woman aged 25 to 39 with COVID-19, enrolled during active disease. Both conserved end residues are part of each CDR3. A D gene is named only where the DNA matches it firmly. Clone size is not always given. Where it is, it says once, few, many or a class for expanded clones.

D gene: NA
J gene: TRBJ1-5
clone size: NA
V gene: TRBV10-3
CDR3 protein: CAISEDLGGQPQHF
CDR3 DNA: TGTGCCATCAGTGAGGACCTCGGAGGTCAGCCCCAGCATTTT

D gene: TRBD1
J gene: TRBJ1-1
clone size: NA
V gene: TRBV5-1
CDR3 protein: CASSPGTGITEAFF
CDR3 DNA: TGCGCCAGCAGCCCCGGGACAGGGATCACTGAAGCTTTCTTT

D gene: TRBD1
J gene: TRBJ1-5
clone size: once
V gene: TRBV6-2/TRBV6-3
CDR3 protein: CASSYFPGGGGNQPQHF
CDR3 DNA: TGTGCCAGCAGTTACTTTCCAGGGGGAGGCGGCAATCAGCCCCAGCATTTT

D gene: NA
J gene: TRBJ1-2
clone size: NA
V gene: TRBV19
CDR3 protein: CASSAAGRAGSGYTF
CDR3 DNA: TGTGCCAGTAGTGCCGCGGGACGGGCTGGGAGTGGCTACACCTTC

D gene: NA
J gene: TRBJ2-3
clone size: many
V gene: TRBV4-1
CDR3 protein: CASQRSSPTDTQYF
CDR3 DNA: TGCGCCAGCCAGCGTTCGTCCCCGACAGATACGCAGTATTTT

D gene: TRBD2
J gene: TRBJ2-7
clone size: NA
V gene: TRBV6-2/TRBV6-3
CDR3 protein: CASSYRGTSAYEQYF
CDR3 DNA: TGTGCCAGCAGTTACAGAGGGACTAGCGCCTACGAGCAGTACTTC

D gene: TRBD1
J gene: TRBJ2-7
clone size: NA
V gene: TRBV29-1
CDR3 protein: CSAYGTGLLRQYF
CDR3 DNA: TGCAGCGCCTACGGGACAGGGTTGTTAAGACAGTACTTC

D gene: TRBD1
J gene: TRBJ1-2
clone size: NA
V gene: TRBV27
CDR3 protein: CASSQYIETGTYGYTF
CDR3 DNA: TGTGCCAGCAGTCAGTACATAGAGACAGGGACCTATGGCTACACCTTC

D gene: NA
J gene: TRBJ1-4
clone size: once
V gene: TRBV19
CDR3 protein: CASSMQGMDEKLFF
CDR3 DNA: TGTGCCAGTAGTATGCAGGGGATGGACGAAAAACTGTTTTTT

D gene: TRBD2
J gene: TRBJ2-5
clone size: NA
V gene: TRBV15
CDR3 protein: CATRSGSGSTAETQYF
CDR3 DNA: TGTGCCACCAGGTCAGGTAGCGGGAGTACCGCCGAGACCCAGTACTTC

D gene: TRBD2
J gene: TRBJ2-1
clone size: NA
V gene: TRBV27
CDR3 protein: CASSPGDYKNEQFF
CDR3 DNA: TGTGCCAGCAGTCCGGGGGACTACAAGAATGAGCAGTTCTTC

D gene: NA
J gene: TRBJ1-4
clone size: NA
V gene: TRBV5-1
CDR3 protein: CASSLLPGQTEKLFF
CDR3 DNA: TGCGCCAGCAGCTTGCTACCGGGACAAACAGAAAAACTGTTTTTT

D gene: TRBD2
J gene: TRBJ2-2
clone size: NA
V gene: TRBV30
CDR3 protein: CAWSVGTSDTGELFF
CDR3 DNA: TGTGCCTGGAGTGTGGGGACTAGCGACACCGGGGAGCTGTTTTTT

D gene: NA
J gene: TRBJ1-5
clone size: NA
V gene: TRBV15
CDR3 protein: CATRRAGLDWQPQHF
CDR3 DNA: TGTGCCACCAGGAGAGCCGGCCTAGATTGGCAGCCCCAGCATTTT

D gene: TRBD2
J gene: TRBJ2-7
clone size: NA
V gene: TRBV5-6
CDR3 protein: CASSAWRGTSGPQEQYF
CDR3 DNA: TGTGCCAGCAGCGCATGGCGGGGGACTAGCGGGCCCCAGGAGCAGTACTTC

D gene: NA
J gene: TRBJ2-5
clone size: NA
V gene: TRBV4-1
CDR3 protein: CASSHPAQGGETQYF
CDR3 DNA: TGCGCCAGCAGCCATCCCGCGCAGGGTGGAGAGACCCAGTACTTC

D gene: TRBD2
J gene: TRBJ2-5
clone size: NA
V gene: TRBV5-1
CDR3 protein: CASSYGLAGVAETQYF
CDR3 DNA: TGCGCCAGCAGCTACGGACTAGCGGGAGTAGCAGAGACCCAGTACTTC

D gene: TRBD2
J gene: TRBJ2-1
clone size: NA
V gene: TRBV24-1
CDR3 protein: CATSDFGTSPGQFF
CDR3 DNA: TGTGCCACCAGTGATTTTGGGACTAGTCCGGGGCAGTTCTTC

D gene: TRBD1
J gene: TRBJ1-1
clone size: NA
V gene: TRBV2
CDR3 protein: CASSPDRGKTEAFF
CDR3 DNA: TGTGCCAGCAGCCCAGACAGGGGGAAGACTGAAGCTTTCTTT

D gene: TRBD2
J gene: TRBJ2-7
clone size: once
V gene: TRBV19
CDR3 protein: CASSPTSVHEQYF
CDR3 DNA: TGTGCCAGTAGTCCGACTAGCGTCCACGAGCAGTACTTC

D gene: TRBD2
J gene: TRBJ2-1
clone size: NA
V gene: TRBV2
CDR3 protein: CASSERLAGGSGNEQFF
CDR3 DNA: TGTGCCAGCAGTGAAAGGCTAGCGGGAGGCTCGGGGAATGAGCAGTTCTTC

D gene: TRBD1
J gene: TRBJ1-2
clone size: NA
V gene: TRBV5-4
CDR3 protein: CASRKAGTGGYGYTF
CDR3 DNA: TGTGCCAGCAGGAAAGCCGGGACAGGGGGCTATGGCTACACCTTC

D gene: NA
J gene: TRBJ2-7
clone size: NA
V gene: TRBV25-1
CDR3 protein: CASSETRGYHSYEQYF
CDR3 DNA: TGTGCCAGCAGTGAAACCCGGGGATACCATTCCTACGAGCAGTACTTC

D gene: TRBD1
J gene: TRBJ1-5
clone size: NA
V gene: TRBV2
CDR3 protein: CASSEQGANQPQHF
CDR3 DNA: TGTGCCAGCAGTGAACAGGGGGCCAATCAGCCCCAGCATTTT

D gene: NA
J gene: TRBJ2-7
clone size: NA
V gene: TRBV9
CDR3 protein: CASSVGAGVYYEQYF
CDR3 DNA: TGTGCCAGCAGCGTAGGGGCAGGGGTCTACTACGAGCAGTACTTC

D gene: NA
J gene: TRBJ2-2
clone size: NA
V gene: TRBV7-9
CDR3 protein: CASSLGGNTGELFF
CDR3 DNA: TGTGCCAGCAGCTTAGGAGGGAACACCGGGGAGCTGTTTTTT

D gene: TRBD1
J gene: TRBJ2-7
clone size: NA
V gene: TRBV5-4
CDR3 protein: CASSLQGAYEQYF
CDR3 DNA: TGTGCCAGCAGCTTACAGGGGGCTTACGAGCAGTACTTC

D gene: TRBD1
J gene: TRBJ1-2
clone size: NA
V gene: TRBV4-3
CDR3 protein: CASSQGTGGRSGYTF
CDR3 DNA: TGCGCCAGCAGCCAAGGGACAGGTGGTAGGTCCGGCTACACCTTC

D gene: TRBD1
J gene: TRBJ1-1
clone size: NA
V gene: TRBV18
CDR3 protein: CASSLRPGQGMNTEAFF
CDR3 DNA: TGTGCCAGCTCACTACGCCCGGGACAGGGAATGAACACTGAAGCTTTCTTT

D gene: TRBD2
J gene: TRBJ2-1
clone size: once
V gene: TRBV4-2
CDR3 protein: CASSQDFSGTYNEQFF
CDR3 DNA: TGTGCCAGCAGCCAAGATTTTAGCGGGACCTACAATGAGCAGTTCTTC

D gene: TRBD1
J gene: TRBJ1-1
clone size: NA
V gene: TRBV5-1
CDR3 protein: CASSNDRGPASTEAFF
CDR3 DNA: TGCGCCAGCAGCAACGACAGGGGTCCGGCGAGCACTGAAGCTTTCTTT

D gene: NA
J gene: TRBJ2-7
clone size: NA
V gene: TRBV6-5
CDR3 protein: CASRARRDGGEQYF
CDR3 DNA: TGTGCCAGCAGGGCCAGGCGGGATGGAGGCGAGCAGTACTTC

D gene: TRBD1
J gene: TRBJ1-6
clone size: NA
V gene: TRBV25-1
CDR3 protein: CASTTGVIYSPLHF
CDR3 DNA: TGTGCCAGCACGACAGGGGTAATATACTCACCCCTCCACTTT

D gene: NA
J gene: TRBJ2-1
clone size: NA
V gene: TRBV6-5
CDR3 protein: CASSPSRQEQFF
CDR3 DNA: TGTGCCAGCAGTCCTAGCCGTCAAGAGCAGTTCTTC

D gene: TRBD1
J gene: TRBJ1-2
clone size: NA
V gene: TRBV6-5
CDR3 protein: CASSYVLGQGTYGYTF
CDR3 DNA: TGTGCCAGCAGTTACGTCCTAGGACAGGGGACCTATGGCTACACCTTC

D gene: NA
J gene: TRBJ1-1
clone size: once
V gene: TRBV6-5
CDR3 protein: CASSRGTEAFF
CDR3 DNA: TGTGCCAGCTCCAGGGGAACTGAAGCTTTCTTT

D gene: TRBD1
J gene: TRBJ2-5
clone size: NA
V gene: TRBV12-3/TRBV12-4
CDR3 protein: CASSRDRETQYF
CDR3 DNA: TGTGCCAGCAGCCGGGACAGAGAGACCCAGTACTTC

D gene: TRBD2
J gene: TRBJ2-5
clone size: NA
V gene: TRBV7-6
CDR3 protein: CASSLGSGRAGETQYF
CDR3 DNA: TGTGCCAGCAGCTTAGGTAGCGGGAGGGCCGGAGAGACCCAGTACTTC

D gene: TRBD2
J gene: TRBJ2-2
clone size: NA
V gene: TRBV5-1
CDR3 protein: CASKGLVGTGELFF
CDR3 DNA: TGCGCCAGCAAGGGACTAGTAGGCACCGGGGAGCTGTTTTTT

D gene: TRBD1
J gene: TRBJ1-1
clone size: NA
V gene: TRBV30
CDR3 protein: CAWSVGYQGAAVILTEAFF
CDR3 DNA: TGTGCCTGGAGTGTAGGATATCAGGGGGCCGCAGTAATCCTGACTGAAGCTTTCTTT

D gene: TRBD2
J gene: TRBJ2-7
clone size: NA
V gene: TRBV5-1
CDR3 protein: CASSFVSGRGYEQYF
CDR3 DNA: TGCGCCAGCAGCTTCGTTAGCGGGAGAGGCTACGAGCAGTACTTC

D gene: TRBD2
J gene: TRBJ2-7
clone size: NA
V gene: TRBV18
CDR3 protein: CASSRLAGDVYEQYF
CDR3 DNA: TGTGCCAGCTCACGGCTAGCGGGAGATGTCTACGAGCAGTACTTC

D gene: NA
J gene: TRBJ1-1
clone size: NA
V gene: TRBV18
CDR3 protein: CASSTQRQISTEAFF
CDR3 DNA: TGTGCCAGCTCAACGCAAAGACAGATCTCTACTGAAGCTTTCTTT

D gene: NA
J gene: TRBJ2-5
clone size: NA
V gene: TRBV7-9
CDR3 protein: CASSPQTLQIQETQYF
CDR3 DNA: TGTGCCAGCAGCCCCCAAACCCTACAGATCCAAGAGACCCAGTACTTC

D gene: NA
J gene: TRBJ2-1
clone size: NA
V gene: TRBV30
CDR3 protein: CAWSEGVVAGEEQFF
CDR3 DNA: TGTGCCTGGAGTGAGGGGGTGGTGGCGGGAGAAGAGCAGTTCTTC

D gene: TRBD2
J gene: TRBJ2-5
clone size: few
V gene: TRBV14
CDR3 protein: CASSLGLADFSETQYF
CDR3 DNA: TGTGCCAGCAGCCTGGGACTAGCAGATTTCTCAGAGACCCAGTACTTC

D gene: NA
J gene: TRBJ1-5
clone size: NA
V gene: TRBV19
CDR3 protein: CASSGGSNQPQHF
CDR3 DNA: TGTGCCAGTAGCGGGGGTAGCAATCAGCCCCAGCATTTT

D gene: NA
J gene: TRBJ1-5
clone size: NA
V gene: TRBV24-1
CDR3 protein: CATKNREPNYSNQPQHF
CDR3 DNA: TGTGCCACCAAGAACAGGGAGCCCAACTATAGCAATCAGCCCCAGCATTTT

D gene: TRBD1
J gene: TRBJ1-1
clone size: NA
V gene: TRBV19
CDR3 protein: CASSGQGNTEAFF
CDR3 DNA: TGTGCCAGTAGTGGACAGGGGAACACTGAAGCTTTCTTT

D gene: TRBD1
J gene: TRBJ2-3
clone size: NA
V gene: TRBV5-1
CDR3 protein: CASSLGTGTDTQYF
CDR3 DNA: TGCGCCAGCAGCTTAGGGACAGGGACAGATACGCAGTATTTT

D gene: NA
J gene: TRBJ1-6
clone size: NA
V gene: TRBV28
CDR3 protein: CASSSAESNSPLHF
CDR3 DNA: TGTGCCAGCAGTTCGGCGGAAAGCAATTCACCCCTCCACTTT

D gene: NA
J gene: TRBJ2-4
clone size: NA
V gene: TRBV5-4
CDR3 protein: CASSLGVQTDIQYF
CDR3 DNA: TGTGCCAGCAGCTTAGGGGTCCAAACGGACATTCAGTACTTC

D gene: NA
J gene: TRBJ2-5
clone size: once
V gene: TRBV19
CDR3 protein: CASSIGRSREETQYF
CDR3 DNA: TGTGCCAGTAGTATAGGGAGATCCCGGGAAGAGACCCAGTACTTC

D gene: NA
J gene: TRBJ2-7
clone size: NA
V gene: TRBV30
CDR3 protein: CAWSSGSTYEQYF
CDR3 DNA: TGTGCCTGGAGTTCGGGATCGACTTACGAGCAGTACTTC

D gene: TRBD1
J gene: TRBJ1-1
clone size: NA
V gene: TRBV11-2
CDR3 protein: CASSATGGYTEAFF
CDR3 DNA: TGTGCCAGCAGCGCAACAGGGGGCTACACTGAAGCTTTCTTT